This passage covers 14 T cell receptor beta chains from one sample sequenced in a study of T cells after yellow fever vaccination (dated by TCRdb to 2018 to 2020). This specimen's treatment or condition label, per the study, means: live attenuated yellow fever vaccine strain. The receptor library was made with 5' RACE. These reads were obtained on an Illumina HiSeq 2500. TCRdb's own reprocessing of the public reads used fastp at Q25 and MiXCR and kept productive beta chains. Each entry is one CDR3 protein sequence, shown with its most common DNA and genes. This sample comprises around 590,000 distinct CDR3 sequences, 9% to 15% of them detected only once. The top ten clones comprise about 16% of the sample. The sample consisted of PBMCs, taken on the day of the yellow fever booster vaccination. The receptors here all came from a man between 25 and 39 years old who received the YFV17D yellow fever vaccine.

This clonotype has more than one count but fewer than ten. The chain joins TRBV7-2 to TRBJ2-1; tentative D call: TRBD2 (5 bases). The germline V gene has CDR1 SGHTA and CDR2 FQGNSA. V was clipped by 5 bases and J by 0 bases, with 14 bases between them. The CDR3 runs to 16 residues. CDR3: CASSAVAPSSYNEQFF. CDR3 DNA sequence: TGTGCCAGCAGCGCAGTAGCGCCCAGCTCCTACAATGAGCAGTTCTTC. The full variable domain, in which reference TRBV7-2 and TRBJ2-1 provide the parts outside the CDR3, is GAGVSQSPSNKVTEKGKDVELRCDPISGHTALYWYRQSLGQGLEFLIYFQGNSAPDKSGLPSDRFSAERTGGSVSTLTIQRTQQEDSAVYLCASSAVAPSSYNEQFFGPGTRLTVL.

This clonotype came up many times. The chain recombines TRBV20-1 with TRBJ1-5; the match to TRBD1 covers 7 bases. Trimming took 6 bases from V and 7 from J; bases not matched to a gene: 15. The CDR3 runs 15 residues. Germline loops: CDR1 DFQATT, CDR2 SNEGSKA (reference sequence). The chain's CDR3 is CSAQRAQGDRQPQHF. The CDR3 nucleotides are TGCAGTGCCCAGCGAGCTCAGGGGGATAGACAGCCCCAGCATTTT.

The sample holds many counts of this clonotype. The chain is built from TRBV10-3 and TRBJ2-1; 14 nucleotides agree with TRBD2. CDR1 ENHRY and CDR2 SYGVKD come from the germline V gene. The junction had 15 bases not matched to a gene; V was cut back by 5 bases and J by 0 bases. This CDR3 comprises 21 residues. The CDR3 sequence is CAISNPPGLAGVQGSYNEQFF. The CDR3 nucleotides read TGTGCCATCAGTAACCCCCCGGGACTAGCGGGAGTACAGGGCTCCTACAATGAGCAGTTCTTC.

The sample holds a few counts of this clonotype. CDR3 DNA: TGCAGTGCTGCTCCCGGGACCAATCTCTACGAGCAGTACTTC. Protein: CSAAPGTNLYEQYF. The genes are TRBV20-1 and TRBJ2-7; D tentatively reads TRBD1 or TRBD2 (5 bases each). The V end was cut by 5 bases, the J end by 3 bases, with 17 bases between. The CDR3 spans 14 residues. Per germline, CDR1 DFQATT and CDR2 SNEGSKA (reference sequence).

CDR3 amino acids: CASSPDLAKNIQYF. The CDR3 DNA is TGTGCCAGCAGCCCTGACCTAGCCAAAAACATTCAGTACTTC. The J gene is TRBJ2-4, the V gene TRBV9; D remains unclear. The CDR3 covers 14 residues. The ends were cut back, 4 bases at V and 0 bases at J, with 8 bases in the middle. Germline CDR1 SGDLS, CDR2 YYNGEE.

The CDR3 region is CSAYEGTSGRGAETQYF. The DNA for the CDR3 is TGCAGTGCTTACGAAGGGACTAGCGGGAGGGGTGCGGAGACCCAGTACTTC. The chain carries TRBV20-1 and TRBJ2-5, with TRBD2 identical over 16 bases. Germline values: CDR1 DFQATT, CDR2 SNEGSKA (reference sequence). V was clipped by 5 bases and J by 5 bases; unmatched bases: 11. The CDR3 sequence is 17 residues long.

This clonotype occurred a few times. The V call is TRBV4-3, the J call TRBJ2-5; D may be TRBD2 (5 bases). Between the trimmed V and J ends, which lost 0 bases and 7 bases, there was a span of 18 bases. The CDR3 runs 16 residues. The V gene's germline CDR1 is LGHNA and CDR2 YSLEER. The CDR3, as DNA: TGCGCCAGCAGCCAAGAGTATGAGGGTACTCCGAGGACCCAGTACTTC. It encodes CASSQEYEGTPRTQYF.

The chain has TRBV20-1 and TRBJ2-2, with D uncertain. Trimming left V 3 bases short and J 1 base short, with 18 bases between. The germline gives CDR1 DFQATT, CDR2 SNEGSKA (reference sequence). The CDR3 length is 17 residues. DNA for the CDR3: TGCAGTGCTAGGTCCCTCGCGGCCGAGCAGAACACCGGGGAGCTGTTTTTT. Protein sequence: CSARSLAAEQNTGELFF.

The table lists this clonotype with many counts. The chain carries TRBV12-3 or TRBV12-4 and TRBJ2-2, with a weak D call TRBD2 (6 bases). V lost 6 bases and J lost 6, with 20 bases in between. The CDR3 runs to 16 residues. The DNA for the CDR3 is TGTGCCAGCAGCTTGGGGGAACTAGCCGTCCCCGGGGAGCTGTTTTTT. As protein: CASSLGELAVPGELFF.

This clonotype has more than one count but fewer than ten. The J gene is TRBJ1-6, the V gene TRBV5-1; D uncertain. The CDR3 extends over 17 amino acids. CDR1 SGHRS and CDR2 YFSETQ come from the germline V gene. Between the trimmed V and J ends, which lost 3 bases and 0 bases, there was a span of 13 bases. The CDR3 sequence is CASSSSPSSSYNSPLHF. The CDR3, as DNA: TGCGCCAGCAGCTCCAGCCCTTCAAGCTCCTATAATTCACCCCTCCACTTT.

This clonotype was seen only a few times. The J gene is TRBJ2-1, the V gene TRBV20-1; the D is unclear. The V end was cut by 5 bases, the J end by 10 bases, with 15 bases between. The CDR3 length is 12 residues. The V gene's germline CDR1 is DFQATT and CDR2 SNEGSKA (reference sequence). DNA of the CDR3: TGCAGTGCTGGAACCTCCCGGTACGAGCAGTTCTTC. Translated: CSAGTSRYEQFF.

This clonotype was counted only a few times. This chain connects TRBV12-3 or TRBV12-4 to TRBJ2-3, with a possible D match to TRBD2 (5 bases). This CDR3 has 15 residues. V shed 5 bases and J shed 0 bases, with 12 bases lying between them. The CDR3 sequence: CASSSSVSSTDTQYF. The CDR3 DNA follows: TGTGCCAGCAGTAGTAGCGTTTCTAGCACAGATACGCAGTATTTT.

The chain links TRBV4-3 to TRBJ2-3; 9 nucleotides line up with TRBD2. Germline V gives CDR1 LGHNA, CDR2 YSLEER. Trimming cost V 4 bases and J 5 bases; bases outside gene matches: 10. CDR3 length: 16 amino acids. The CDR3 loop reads CASSLEAGGPGDTQYF. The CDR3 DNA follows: TGCGCCAGCAGCCTGGAGGCGGGAGGGCCGGGAGATACGCAGTATTTT.

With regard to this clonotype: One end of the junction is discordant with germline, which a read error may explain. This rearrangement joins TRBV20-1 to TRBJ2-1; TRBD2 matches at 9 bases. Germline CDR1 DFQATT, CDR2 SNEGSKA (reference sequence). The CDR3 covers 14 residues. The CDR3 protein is CSARGTSYYNEQFF. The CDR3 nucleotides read TGCAGTGCCAGAGGGACTAGCTACTACAATGAGCAGTTCTTC.